This T cell receptor beta chain was captured in a study of blood T cell repertoires in COVID-19. Germline CDR1 SNHLY, CDR2 FYNNEI. Trimming stripped 1 base from V and 6 bases from J, with 7 bases between. The CDR3 extends over 13 amino acids. Data came from immunoSEQ multiplex PCR; TCRdb stores just in-frame clones and leaves some out. The sample includes some 170,000 clones, about 90% of them seen just once. The chain joins TRBV2 to TRBJ1-5; the D is unclear. The source of this sequence is a human donor with acute COVID-19. The donor label of this sample is uncertain. Material for sequencing was PBMCs or T cells enriched from blood (not recorded which). The CDR3 region is CASSEEYSQPQHF. The CDR3 nucleotides are TGTGCCAGCAGTGAAGAGTACTCTCAGCCCCAGCATTTT. Based on the CDR3 plus reference TRBV2 and TRBJ1-5, the full variable domain is EPEVTQTPSHQVTQMGQEVILRCVPISNHLYFYWYRQILGQKVEFLVSFYNNEISEKSEIFDDQFSVERPDGSNFTLKIRSTKLEDSAMYFCASSEEYSQPQHFGDGTRLSIL.